The next 31 T cell receptor beta chains were all read from a single sample in a study of blood T cell repertoires in COVID-19. The protocol was immunoSEQ multiplex PCR, while the TCRdb copy is restricted to in-frame clones and leaves out a portion. The sample has 250,000 or so clones; more than 75% are singletons. The sequencing sample was made of peripheral blood. The source of these receptors is a woman in her thirties or forties who had recovered from COVID-19.

The chain is built from TRBV2 and TRBJ2-5; TRBD1 might be the D (6 bases). CDR1 and CDR2 from the germline V gene are SNHLY and FYNNEI. The CDR3 runs 12 residues. V gave up 8 bases and J gave up 4 bases, with 11 bases separating them. The CDR3 coding sequence is TGTGCCAGCTCCACAGGGACAGAGACCCAGTACTTC. Translation gives CASSTGTETQYF.

Turning to this clone: Mismatch with germline at one junction end may stem from a read error. This chain joins TRBV6-1 and TRBJ1-2; tentatively, D is TRBD1 (5 bases). The CDR3 runs 17 residues. CDR1 is MNHNS and CDR2 is SASEGT in the germline V gene. The DNA for the CDR3 is TGTGCCAGCATTGAACTACGATGGGGGGGGGCTAACTATGGCTACACCTTC. It translates to CASIELRWGGANYGYTF.

This sequence joins TRBV30 and TRBJ1-6; 7 nucleotides align to TRBD1. CDR1 and CDR2 from the germline V gene are GTSNPN and SVGIG (reference sequence). The CDR3 has 13 amino acids. With V trimmed by 5 bases and J by 3 bases, 1 base remained unmatched. CDR3: CAWGQVYNSPLHF. DNA of the CDR3: TGTGCCTGGGGACAGGTCTATAATTCACCCCTCCACTTT.

This clone has more than one count but fewer than ten. The chain uses TRBV27 and TRBJ1-4, with D possibly TRBD1 on 5 matching bases. In germline, CDR1 is MNHEY, CDR2 SMNVEV (reference sequence). The CDR3 covers 14 residues. Trimming pared 6 bases from V and 0 bases from J, leaving 8 bases between. The CDR3 bases are TGTGCCAGCAGGAAGACAGCAACTAATGAAAAACTGTTTTTT. The encoded protein is CASRKTATNEKLFF. Full variable domain (remainder filled in from reference TRBV27 and TRBJ1-4): EAQVTQNPRYLITVTGKKLTVTCSQNMNHEYMSWYRQDPGLGLRQIYYSMNVEVTDKGDVPEGYKVSRKEKRNFPLILESPSPNQTSLYFCASRKTATNEKLFFGSGTQLSVL.

V is TRBV19 and J is TRBJ1-4; D might be TRBD1 (5 bases). The CDR3 runs to 14 residues. Germline loops: CDR1 LNHDA, CDR2 SQIVND (reference sequence). The V end lost 6 bases, the J end lost 5 bases, and 13 bases lay between the germline ends. Written as DNA, the CDR3 is TGTGCCAGTAGCCATGGGGCCCGCAATGAAAAACTGTTTTTT. This encodes CASSHGARNEKLFF.

This sequence joins TRBV19 and TRBJ1-2, with 8 bases identical to TRBD1. Germline-derived CDR1 and CDR2 are LNHDA and SQIVND (reference sequence). CDR3 size: 14 residues. After removal of 0 bases from V and 7 bases from J, the junction contained 4 bases not matched to a gene. CDR3 sequence reads: CASSIDRTGLGYTF. The CDR3 region has the DNA TGTGCCAGTAGTATAGACCGGACAGGGCTTGGCTACACCTTC. Full variable domain (missing parts from reference TRBV19 and TRBJ1-2): DGGITQSPKYLFRKEGQNVTLSCEQNLNHDAMYWYRQDPGQGLRLIYYSQIVNDFQKGDIAEGYSVSREKKESFPLTVTSAQKNPTAFYLCASSIDRTGLGYTFGSGTRLTVV.

V usage is TRBV29-1 and J usage is TRBJ2-1, with 9 bases lining up with TRBD1. The CDR3 is 16 residues long. CDR1 is SQVTM, CDR2 ANQGSEA, per germline. V was pared by 3 bases and J by 1 base, with 7 bases of the junction left unmatched. The CDR3 sequence is CSVEGGQGGSYNEQFF. CDR3 in DNA: TGCAGCGTTGAGGGGGGACAGGGTGGTTCCTACAATGAGCAGTTCTTC.

The genes are TRBV11-1 and TRBJ2-3, with D uncertain. V was shortened by 1 base and J by 6 bases, with 14 bases between the two germline ends. The CDR3 consists of 15 residues. The V gene's germline CDR1 is SGHAT and CDR2 FQDESV (reference sequence). CDR3 amino acids: CASSLGRGGVDTQYF. CDR3 sequence (DNA): TGTGCCAGCAGCTTAGGGCGTGGCGGTGTGGATACGCAGTATTTT.

CDR3 sequence (DNA): TGTGCCAGCAGCGTAGGGACAGGGAACACCGGGGAGCTGTTTTTT. Protein sequence: CASSVGTGNTGELFF. This chain uses TRBV9 with TRBJ2-2; 7 bases are a match to TRBD1. The V segment lost 0 bases and the J segment 1 base; nucleotides outside the gene matches: 0. CDR1 SGDLS and CDR2 YYNGEE come from the germline V gene. The CDR3 is made up of 15 amino acids.

The J gene is TRBJ2-1, the V gene TRBV28; D not certain. Germline CDR1 MDHEN, CDR2 SYDVKM. The CDR3 consists of 18 residues. The V end was cut by 1 base, the J end by 3 bases, with 19 bases between. The CDR3 sequence is CASSLFGRLVSGYNEQFF. The CDR3 DNA reads TGTGCCAGCAGTTTATTCGGTAGATTGGTTTCGGGCTACAATGAGCAGTTCTTC. Complete variable domain (other parts from reference TRBV28 and TRBJ2-1): DVKVTQSSRYLVKRTGEKVFLECVQDMDHENMFWYRQDPGLGLRLIYFSYDVKMKEKGDIPEGYSVSREKKERFSLILESASTNQTSMYLCASSLFGRLVSGYNEQFFGPGTRLTVL.

The chain couples TRBV5-1 to TRBJ2-7, with a weak D call TRBD1 (6 bases). Per germline, CDR1 SGHRS and CDR2 YFSETQ. The CDR3 length is 15 residues. V was clipped by 4 bases and J by 2 bases, with 16 bases between them. CDR3 region: CASSLGAGPTYEQYV. DNA for the CDR3: TGCGCCAGCAGCCTGGGGGCAGGGCCTACCTACGAGCAGTACGTC.

The chain couples TRBV21-1 to TRBJ2-3; the D call in the table, TRBD2, was not verified against the DNA. TRBV21-1 is labeled a pseudogene. This CDR3 has 14 residues. The CDR3 loop is CASSPCVSTDTQYF. The CDR3 DNA sequence: TGTGCCAGCAGCCCGTGCGTCTCCACAGATACGCAGTATTTT.

The chain carries TRBV6-2 or TRBV6-3 and TRBJ2-7; D is ambiguous. The CDR3 is 14 residues long. V was cut by 5 bases and J by 2 bases, with 13 bases left in between. Germline V lookup: CDR1 MNHEY, CDR2 SVGEGT. This chain's CDR3 is CASSTERPTYEQYF. As DNA, the CDR3 is TGTGCCAGCAGTACCGAGCGACCAACCTACGAGCAGTACTTC.

This chain uses TRBV7-9 with TRBJ1-2; TRBD1 might be the D (5 bases). CDR3 size: 17 residues. V gave up 5 bases and J gave up 2 bases, with 21 bases separating them. Germline-derived CDR1 and CDR2 are SEHNR and FQNEAQ (reference sequence). CDR3: CASSPVRPSGDNYGYTF. In DNA, the CDR3 is TGTGCCAGCAGCCCAGTGAGGCCTAGCGGGGACAACTATGGCTACACCTTC.

Remarks on this clone: Other DNA sequences in this specimen translate into the identical CDR3. This CDR3 is CASSQDGGETQYF. The CDR3 DNA reads as TGCGCCAGCAGCCAAGACGGGGGAGAGACCCAGTACTTC. The rearrangement links TRBV4-3 to TRBJ2-5; a weak D match, TRBD2 (6 bases). Germline CDR1 reads LGHNA; CDR2 reads YSLEER. Between the trimmed V and J ends, which lost 0 bases and 4 bases, there was a span of 6 bases. The CDR3 has 13 residues.

This chain joins TRBV6-1 and TRBJ2-1; the D gene is possibly TRBD1 (6 bases). V lost 3 bases, J lost 8 bases, and 14 bases lay in between. The germline CDR1 and CDR2 sequences are MNHNS and SASEGT. This CDR3 has 14 amino acids. The CDR3 coding sequence is TGTGCCAGCAGTGAGTCAGGGGATGGGGATGAGCAGTTCTTC. The encoded protein is CASSESGDGDEQFF.

The genes are TRBV10-3 and TRBJ2-1, with TRBD2 matching over 13 bases. The CDR3 has 16 amino acids. V gave up 6 bases and J gave up 2 bases; unmatched junction bases: 4. The germline gives CDR1 ENHRY, CDR2 SYGVKD. The CDR3 DNA reads as TGTGCCATCAGGCAACTAGCGGGAGGGCCCTACAATGAGCAGTTCTTC. Its translation: CAIRQLAGGPYNEQFF.

The chain recombines TRBV15 with TRBJ2-7; TRBD2 aligns across 9 bases. J lost 4 bases, V lost 1 base, and 5 bases had no gene match. The V gene's germline CDR1 is LNHNV and CDR2 YYDKDF (reference sequence). CDR3 length: 15 residues. Here the CDR3 reads CATSRGASGTYEQYF. CDR3 DNA sequence: TGTGCCACCAGCAGAGGGGCTAGCGGGACTTACGAGCAGTACTTC.

Worth noting for this clone: A junction boundary mismatches the germline segment, possibly from a read error. This rearrangement joins TRBV18 to TRBJ2-3, with 7 nucleotides matching TRBD2. The CDR3 has 12 amino acids. The germline gives CDR1 KGHSH, CDR2 LQKENI. The CDR3 nucleotides are TGTGCCAGCTCAACACCGGGAGGCGGTATTTTTTTT. Protein product: CASSTPGGGIFF.

This clone has just one count. The rearrangement links TRBV7-9 to TRBJ1-1, with TRBD1 matching over 10 bases. The ends lost 5 bases at V and 5 bases at J; junction bases unmatched: 8. There are 15 residues in the CDR3. Per the germline V gene, CDR1 is SEHNR and CDR2 is FQNEAQ (reference sequence). The CDR3 sequence is CASSPRDRGETEAFF. The CDR3 DNA follows: TGTGCCAGCAGCCCCCGGGACAGGGGTGAGACTGAAGCTTTCTTT.

This clone was seen a single time. The chain recombines TRBV5-1 with TRBJ1-3; 7 bases line up with TRBD1. The CDR3 has 16 residues. Trimming at V came to 4 bases and at J to 0 bases, leaving 7 bases not matched to a gene. Germline V CDR1 and CDR2: SGHRS, YFSETQ. The CDR3 loop reads CASSPGQESSGNTIYF. DNA of the CDR3: TGCGCCAGCAGCCCCGGACAGGAGAGCTCTGGAAACACCATATATTTT.

In its sample, this clone was seen a few times. The chain joins TRBV9 to TRBJ2-7; D remains ambiguous. Trimming shortened V by 2 bases and J by 0 bases, and 9 bases separated the two germline ends. The CDR3 length is 14 residues. Germline assignment: CDR1 SGDLS and CDR2 YYNGEE. The CDR3 is CASSVAALSYEQYF. Written as DNA, the CDR3 is TGTGCCAGCAGCGTGGCGGCCCTCTCCTACGAGCAGTACTTC.

The chain is built from TRBV19 and TRBJ2-7, with a weak D call TRBD2 (5 bases). The CDR3 sequence is 14 residues long. The germline V and J ends were trimmed by 2 bases and 5 bases, with 13 bases remaining between them. The germline V gene encodes CDR1 LNHDA and CDR2 SQIVND (reference sequence). For the CDR3, the DNA is TGTGCCAGTAGTATACCCCAGAGGGCTGACGAGCAGTACGTC. It encodes CASSIPQRADEQYV.

V and J are TRBV14 and TRBJ2-7, with D possibly being TRBD2 (5 bases). CDR1 is SGHDN and CDR2 is FVKESK in the germline V gene. The CDR3 is 13 amino acids. The V end lost 4 bases, the J end lost 0 bases, and 7 bases lay between the germline ends. CDR3 bases: TGTGCCAGCAGCCGTACTAGCTCCTACGAGCAGTACTTC. Residues: CASSRTSSYEQYF.

The CDR3 loop reads CASSLGGTGGTDTQYF. The CDR3 nucleotides read TGTGCCAGCAGCTTGGGGGGGACAGGGGGCACAGATACGCAGTATTTT. The chain couples TRBV5-8 to TRBJ2-3, with 10 bases that match TRBD1. Germline V gives CDR1 SGHTS, CDR2 YDEGEE. This CDR3 region has 16 residues. V shed 0 bases and J 1 base; nucleotides not matched to a gene: 2.

The rearrangement joins TRBV27 to TRBJ1-1; D remains ambiguous. Deletions cut 5 bases from V and 4 bases from J, with 17 bases between. CDR1 and CDR2 (germline): MNHEY, SMNVEV (reference sequence). CDR3 length equals 15 residues. The CDR3 nucleotides read TGTGCCAGCAGTCCGAACGGAGTGGCGAGCACTGAAGCTTTCTTT. Encoded protein: CASSPNGVASTEAFF.

The chain uses TRBV29-1 and TRBJ1-2; 7 bases line up with TRBD1. This CDR3 spans 16 amino acids. V shed 0 bases, J shed 4 bases, and the junction held 11 bases outside the gene matches. Per the germline V gene, CDR1 is SQVTM and CDR2 is ANQGSEA. CDR3 coding DNA: TGCAGCGTTGAAGATAAGTGGGGGACAGTTCCCTATGGCTACACCTTC. This translates into CSVEDKWGTVPYGYTF.

The V gene is TRBV7-9, the J gene TRBJ1-4, with TRBD1 identical over 7 bases. This CDR3 is 16 amino acids long. V was pared by 0 bases and J by 8 bases, with 9 bases of the junction left unmatched. Germline loops: CDR1 SEHNR, CDR2 FQNEAQ (reference sequence). DNA of the CDR3: TGTGCCAGCAGCTTAGCGCCGGGCAGGGGGAGAGAAAAACTGTTTTTT. Translation: CASSLAPGRGREKLFF.

The table lists this clone with a count of one. This chain links TRBV7-2 with TRBJ2-1; TRBD2 matches 9 bases. V dropped 2 bases and J dropped 15; count of bases not matched to a gene: 11. The CDR3 is 14 amino acids. Germline CDR1 SGHTA, CDR2 FQGNSA. The CDR3 DNA follows: TGTGCCAGCAGCTTACAGCCGGCGGGAGGGCCACTGTTCTTC. Residues: CASSLQPAGGPLFF.

The rearrangement joins TRBV10-3 to TRBJ1-2; 8 positions agree with TRBD1. Unmatched junction bases numbered 9, after V lost 0 bases and J lost 3 bases. This CDR3 region has 17 residues. CDR1 is ENHRY and CDR2 is SYGVKD in the germline V gene. This CDR3 is CAISESGRGLSHYGYTF. As DNA, the CDR3 is TGTGCCATCAGTGAGTCGGGCAGGGGGCTTTCACACTATGGCTACACCTTC.

A word on this clone: The sample has other DNA sequences that encode this CDR3 too. CDR3 coding DNA: TGTGCCAGCAGCCAAGCGTCCTACGAGCAGTACTTC. This codes for CASSQASYEQYF. V and J are TRBV3-1 (or the pseudogene TRBV3-2) and TRBJ2-7; D gene unclear. Germline loops: CDR1 LGHDT, CDR2 YNNKEL (reference sequence). Deletions cut 1 base from V and 1 base from J, with 2 bases between. The length of the CDR3 is 12 residues.